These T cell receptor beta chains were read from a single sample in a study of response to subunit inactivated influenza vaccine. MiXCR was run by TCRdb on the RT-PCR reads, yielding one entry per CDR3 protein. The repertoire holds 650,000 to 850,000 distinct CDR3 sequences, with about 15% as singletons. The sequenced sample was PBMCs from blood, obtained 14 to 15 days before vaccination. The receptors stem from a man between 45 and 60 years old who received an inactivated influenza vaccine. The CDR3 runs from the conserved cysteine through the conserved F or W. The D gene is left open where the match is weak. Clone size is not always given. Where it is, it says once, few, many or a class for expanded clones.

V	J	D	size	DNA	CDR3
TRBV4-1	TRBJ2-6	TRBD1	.	TGCGCCAGCAGCCTCCCGGGACAGGCCCGCTCTGGGGCCAACGTCCTGACTTTC	CASSLPGQARSGANVLTF
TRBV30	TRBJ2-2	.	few	TGTGCCTGGAGTGCTTTCGCTACCGGGGAGCTGTTTTTT	CAWSAFATGELFF
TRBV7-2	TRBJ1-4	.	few	TGTGCCAGCAGCCCGGGCCTTCCAGGGGAAAAACTGTTTTTT	CASSPGLPGEKLFF
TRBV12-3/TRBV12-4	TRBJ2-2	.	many	TGTGCCAGCAGACAACAGGGCGCCGGGGAGCTGTTTTTT	CASRQQGAGELFF
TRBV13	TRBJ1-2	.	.	TGTGCCAGCAGCCCGGGACCCACCGTAGGTGGCTACACCTTC	CASSPGPTVGGYTF
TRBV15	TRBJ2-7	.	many	TGTGCCACCAGCAGAGCCCAGGGCGGGCAGTACTTC	CATSRAQGGQYF
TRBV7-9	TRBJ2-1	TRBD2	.	TGTGCCAGCAGCTCTTCTACTAGCGCCAACTACAATGAGCAGTTCTTC	CASSSSTSANYNEQFF
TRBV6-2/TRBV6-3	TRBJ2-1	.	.	TGTGCCAGCAGTTACTCGAAACAGGAGAGTTACAATGAGCAGTTCTTC	CASSYSKQESYNEQFF
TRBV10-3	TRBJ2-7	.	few	TGTGCCATCAGTGAGGGGGCTACCCTTTCCTACGAGCAGTACTTC	CAISEGATLSYEQYF
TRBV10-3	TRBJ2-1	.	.	TGTGCCATCAGTGAGCCCGGCTACAATGAGCAGTTCTTC	CAISEPGYNEQFF
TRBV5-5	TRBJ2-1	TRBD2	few	TGTGCCAGCAGCCCTCGGTCCGGACTAGCGTCTTTCAATGAGCAGTTCTTC	CASSPRSGLASFNEQFF
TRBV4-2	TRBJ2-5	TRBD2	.	TGTGCCAGCAGCCAGGGGGCCGGTGGGACTAGCGGGAGGGAAGAGACCCAGTACTTC	CASSQGAGGTSGREETQYF
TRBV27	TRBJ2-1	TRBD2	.	TGTGCCAGCAGTTCTAAGACTAGCGGGAGTAGCAATGAGCAGTTCTTC	CASSSKTSGSSNEQFF
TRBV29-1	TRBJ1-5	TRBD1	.	TGCAGCGTTGCCTTCGGACAGGACAATCAGCCCCAGCATTTT	CSVAFGQDNQPQHF
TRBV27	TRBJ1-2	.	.	TGTGCCAGCAGTTCCAACCCAGGGGCTGGCTACACCTTC	CASSSNPGAGYTF
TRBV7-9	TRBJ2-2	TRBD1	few	TGTGCCAGCAGCTTAACCAGGGGGCGCCGGTCGGGCGGGGAGCTGTTTTTT	CASSLTRGRRSGGELFF
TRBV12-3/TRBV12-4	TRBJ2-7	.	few	TGTGCCAGCAGTGCAGTTGGGGGGGCGTACGAGCAGTACTTC	CASSAVGGAYEQYF
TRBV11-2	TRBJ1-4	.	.	TGTGCCAGCAGCTCGACAGCCGCGCATGAAAAACTGTTTTTT	CASSSTAAHEKLFF
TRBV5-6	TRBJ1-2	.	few	TGTGCCAGCAGCCCGAACGTAGTTGCGGGCTACACCTTC	CASSPNVVAGYTF
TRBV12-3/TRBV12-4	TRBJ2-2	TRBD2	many	TGTGCCAGCAAAATAGCGGGGGGACACGGGGAGCTGTTTTTT	CASKIAGGHGELFF
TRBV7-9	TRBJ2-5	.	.	TGTGCCAGCAGCTTTCTCCCTGGGCCGGAAGAGACCCAGTACTTC	CASSFLPGPEETQYF
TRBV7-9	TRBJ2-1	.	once	TGTGCCAGCAGCTCCACAGGGTTCGCCTACAATGAGCAGTTCTTC	CASSSTGFAYNEQFF